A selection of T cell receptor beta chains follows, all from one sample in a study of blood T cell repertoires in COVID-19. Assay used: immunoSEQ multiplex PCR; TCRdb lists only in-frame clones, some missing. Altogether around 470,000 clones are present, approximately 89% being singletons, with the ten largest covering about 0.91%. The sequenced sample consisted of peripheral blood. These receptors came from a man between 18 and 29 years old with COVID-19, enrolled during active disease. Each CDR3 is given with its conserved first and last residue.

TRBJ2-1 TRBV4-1 CASASTSGPVNEQFF
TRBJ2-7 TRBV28 CASRVDGYEQYF
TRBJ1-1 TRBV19 CASSTSQYTEAFF
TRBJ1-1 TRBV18 CASSNGVNTEAFF
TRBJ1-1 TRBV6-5 CASSYSTRGMNTEAFF
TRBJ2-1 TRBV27 CASSPRSGTSVTYNEQFF
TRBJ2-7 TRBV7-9 CASSFQGWEQYF
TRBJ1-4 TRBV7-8 CASSYQDRGFLGSTNEKLFF
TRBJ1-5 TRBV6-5 CASRLDRYNQPQHF
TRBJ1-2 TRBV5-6 CASSPGQVAGYTF
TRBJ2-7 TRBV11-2 CASSQPRAYEQYF
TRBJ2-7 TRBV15 CATSRDKSEAIF
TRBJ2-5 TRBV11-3 CASSSRAGGMETQYF
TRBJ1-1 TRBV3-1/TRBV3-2 CASSQVGGTEAFF
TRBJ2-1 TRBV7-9 CASSLRSANEQFF
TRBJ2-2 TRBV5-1 CASSLTGGMNTGELFF
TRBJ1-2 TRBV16 CASSHRTDLYTF
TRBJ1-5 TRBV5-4 CASSLQGMGNQPQHF
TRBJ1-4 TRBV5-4 CASSLAGGNEKLFF
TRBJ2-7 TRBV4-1 CASSQEGGSFYEQYF
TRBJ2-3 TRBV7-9 CASSLSRTSGPTDTQYF
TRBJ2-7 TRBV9 CASSVGEGSSYEQYF
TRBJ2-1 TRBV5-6 CASSFRPGGTYNEQFF
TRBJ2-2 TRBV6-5 CASRGGGELFF